This T cell receptor beta chain was captured in a study of T cell responses to AZD1222 COVID-19 vaccine. The repertoire was sequenced with immunoSEQ multiplex PCR; TCRdb's copy has only in-frame clones and lacks some. The data show over 130,000 clones, 90% to 95% seen once. This clone has only one observation. V was cut by 1 base and J by 5 bases, with 15 bases left in between. The CDR3 loop spans 15 amino acids. Germline values: CDR1 SGHKS, CDR2 YYEKEE (reference sequence). V is TRBV5-5 and J is TRBJ1-1; tentatively, D is TRBD1 (5 bases). The sample was peripheral blood, taken 28 days after the second AZD1222 dose. The receptor comes from an adult who received the AZD1222 COVID-19 vaccine. The CDR3 sequence is CASSLFRRGGTEAFF. The CDR3 region has the DNA TGTGCCAGCAGCTTGTTCCGGCGGGGCGGGACTGAAGCTTTCTTT.